This is a list of T cell receptor beta chains from one sample in a study of cytomegalovirus exposure and HLA in healthy donors. Repertoires were generated with immunoSEQ multiplex PCR, while TCRdb's copy carries only in-frame clones and drops some. The data show about 220,000 clones, 85% to 90% seen once. The material sequenced was PBMCs. The source is a young man in good health and CMV-seronegative. The CDR3 runs from the conserved cysteine through the conserved F or W. The D gene is left open where the match is weak. The size entry is marked missing in some rows and otherwise reads once, few, many or a size class.

cdr3_aa cdr3_nt d_call clone_size j_call v_call
CASRGGQLSYEQYF TGTGCCAGCAGGGGGGGACAGCTTTCCTACGAGCAGTACTTC - - TRBJ2-7 TRBV2
CASRRGIERANYGYTF TGTGCCAGCAGAAGAGGGATCGAGAGGGCTAACTATGGCTACACCTTC - - TRBJ1-2 TRBV28
CASSDLRGSGNTIYF TGTGCCAGCAGCGATTTGCGGGGATCAGGAAACACCATATATTTT - - TRBJ1-3 TRBV9
CASSRSPNTGELFF TGTGCCAGCAGCCGGAGCCCGAACACCGGGGAGCTGTTTTTT - - TRBJ2-2 TRBV7-6
CASSLSKGPYEQYF TGTGCCAGCAGCTTATCTAAGGGGCCCTACGAGCAGTACTTC - - TRBJ2-7 TRBV7-2
CATSLPGGNEQFF TGTGCCACCTCACTCCCGGGAGGCAATGAGCAGTTCTTC TRBD2 - TRBJ2-1 TRBV25-1
CASSPRLSGDTQYF TGCGCCAGCAGCCCAAGACTATCGGGGGATACGCAGTATTTT - - TRBJ2-3 TRBV5-1
CASSQDGTLSPLHF TGCGCCAGCAGCCAAGATGGGACTCTTTCACCCCTCCACTTT - - TRBJ1-6 TRBV4-3
CASSPLGLAAYQETQYF TGTGCCAGCAGTCCGCTGGGACTAGCGGCCTACCAAGAGACCCAGTACTTC TRBD2 - TRBJ2-5 TRBV28
CASSVSGRSYEQFF TGTGCCAGCAGTGTTAGCGGGAGATCCTATGAGCAGTTCTTC TRBD2 - TRBJ2-1 TRBV2
CASKQGQGDYEQYF TGCGCCAGTAAACAAGGACAGGGGGACTACGAGCAGTACTTC TRBD1 - TRBJ2-7 TRBV5-1
CASSQDAGGPQHF TGCGCCAGCAGCCAAGATGCCGGCGGACCCCAGCATTTT - - TRBJ1-5 TRBV4-1
CASSAGQGGYNEQFF TGTGCCAGCAGCGCGGGACAGGGAGGATACAATGAGCAGTTCTTC TRBD1 - TRBJ2-1 TRBV9
CASKEKRGRGETQYF TGTGCCAGCAAGGAGAAGAGGGGGCGCGGAGAGACCCAGTACTTC TRBD1 - TRBJ2-5 TRBV25-1
CASSEAVGTEAFF TGTGCCAGCAGTGAAGCGGTCGGCACTGAAGCTTTCTTT - - TRBJ1-1 TRBV6-1
CASSPQTAVNTEAFF TGCGCCAGCAGCCCTCAGACAGCAGTGAACACTGAAGCTTTCTTT - - TRBJ1-1 TRBV4-3
CASSVATDRGGQPQHF TGTGCCAGCAGCGTAGCTACGGACAGGGGAGGTCAGCCCCAGCATTTT TRBD1 - TRBJ1-5 TRBV9
CASGLRGGPGELFF TGTGCCAGCGGCCTAAGGGGGGGCCCCGGGGAGCTGTTTTTT - - TRBJ2-2 TRBV7-2
CASSLGTLTYEQYF TGCGCCAGCAGCCTCGGGACATTAACCTACGAGCAGTACTTC - - TRBJ2-7 TRBV4-1
CASSKLQGSGNTIYF TGTGCCAGCAGTAAACTCCAGGGCTCTGGAAACACCATATATTTT - - TRBJ1-3 TRBV6-5
CAITYGGGDTDTQYF TGTGCCATCACTTACGGCGGGGGGGATACAGATACGCAGTATTTT TRBD2 - TRBJ2-3 TRBV10-3
CASSFRQDREQFF TGTGCCAGCAGCTTCCGACAGGACAGGGAGCAGTTCTTC TRBD1 - TRBJ2-1 TRBV9
CASSKQRGGQETQYF TGTGCCAGCAGTAAACAGCGGGGGGGCCAAGAGACCCAGTACTTC TRBD2 once TRBJ2-5 TRBV6-6
CASSPTGGGYTF TGTGCCAGCAGCCCTACAGGGGGTGGCTACACCTTC TRBD1 - TRBJ1-2 TRBV7-8
CASSLVLGRQFF TGTGCCAGCAGCTTAGTTTTGGGGAGGCAGTTCTTC - - TRBJ2-1 TRBV7-2
CASTQPWLRAYEQYF TGTGCCAGCACCCAACCTTGGCTCAGGGCCTACGAGCAGTACTTC - - TRBJ2-7 TRBV28
CASSLGGLAGQDRDTQYF TGTGCCAGCAGCTTAGGTGGGCTGGCGGGGCAAGATCGGGATACGCAGTATTTT - - TRBJ2-3 TRBV7-6
CASSLGGAHGEIHTEAFF TGTGCCAGCAGCTTAGGAGGAGCCCACGGGGAGATTCACACTGAAGCTTTCTTT - - TRBJ1-1 TRBV7-8
CASSYTGNLYEQYF TGTGCCAGCAGTTATACAGGGAATCTGTACGAGCAGTACTTC - - TRBJ2-7 TRBV27
CASSQDPHWAPILGNEQFF TGCGCCAGCAGCCAAGATCCCCACTGGGCGCCTATACTTGGGAATGAGCAGTTCTTC - - TRBJ2-1 TRBV4-1
CASRFRGCGNEKLFF TGTGCAAGTCGCTTCCGGGGATGTGGAAATGAAAAACTGTTTTTT - - TRBJ1-4 TRBV12-2
CASSEGLQGMNTEAFF TGTGCCAGCAGTGAGGGTCTTCAGGGGATGAACACTGAAGCTTTCTTT - - TRBJ1-1 TRBV2
CASSSRGLYTDTQYF TGTGCCAGCAGCTCCAGGGGGCTATACACAGATACGCAGTATTTT TRBD1 - TRBJ2-3 TRBV7-2
CASSFHHAAGGVQETQYF TGTGCCAGCAGCTTTCACCATGCTGCTGGCGGCGTCCAAGAGACCCAGTACTTC - - TRBJ2-5 TRBV11-2
CASRWVGEKQETQYF TGTGCCAGCCGGTGGGTAGGAGAGAAGCAAGAGACCCAGTACTTC - - TRBJ2-5 TRBV6-4
CASSQRDRGPYEQYF TGCGCCAGCAGCCAACGGGACAGGGGCCCCTACGAGCAGTACTTC TRBD1 - TRBJ2-7 TRBV4-1
CASSLDRGGYTF TGTGCCAGCAGCCTCGACAGGGGAGGCTACACCTTC TRBD1 - TRBJ1-2 TRBV7-2
CASSLVPGYEQYF TGTGCCAGCAGTTTAGTACCCGGGTACGAGCAGTACTTC - once TRBJ2-7 TRBV28
CSVEENPFGQGKDTQYF TGCAGCGTTGAAGAGAACCCATTCGGACAGGGAAAAGATACGCAGTATTTT TRBD1 - TRBJ2-3 TRBV29-1
CASKGSWPDHSPLHF TGCGCCAGCAAGGGGTCGTGGCCGGACCATTCACCCCTCCACTTT - - TRBJ1-6 TRBV10-2
CASSIPGSNSPLHF TGTGCCTCTAGTATCCCTGGGAGTAATTCACCCCTCCACTTT - - TRBJ1-6 TRBV19
CASSFAPPSGKVLDYEQYF TGTGCCAGCAGTTTCGCCCCGCCCAGCGGGAAGGTGCTTGACTACGAGCAGTACTTC TRBD2 - TRBJ2-7 TRBV28
CASSLETGALGETQYF TGTGCCAGCAGCTTAGAGACAGGGGCGTTGGGAGAGACCCAGTACTTC TRBD1 - TRBJ2-5 TRBV11-2
CATRRASGNTIYF TGTGCCACCCGGAGGGCCTCTGGAAACACCATATATTTT - - TRBJ1-3 TRBV6-5
CASTANRGMANSPLHF TGTGCCAGCACCGCTAACAGGGGGATGGCTAATTCACCCCTCCACTTT TRBD1 once TRBJ1-6 TRBV27